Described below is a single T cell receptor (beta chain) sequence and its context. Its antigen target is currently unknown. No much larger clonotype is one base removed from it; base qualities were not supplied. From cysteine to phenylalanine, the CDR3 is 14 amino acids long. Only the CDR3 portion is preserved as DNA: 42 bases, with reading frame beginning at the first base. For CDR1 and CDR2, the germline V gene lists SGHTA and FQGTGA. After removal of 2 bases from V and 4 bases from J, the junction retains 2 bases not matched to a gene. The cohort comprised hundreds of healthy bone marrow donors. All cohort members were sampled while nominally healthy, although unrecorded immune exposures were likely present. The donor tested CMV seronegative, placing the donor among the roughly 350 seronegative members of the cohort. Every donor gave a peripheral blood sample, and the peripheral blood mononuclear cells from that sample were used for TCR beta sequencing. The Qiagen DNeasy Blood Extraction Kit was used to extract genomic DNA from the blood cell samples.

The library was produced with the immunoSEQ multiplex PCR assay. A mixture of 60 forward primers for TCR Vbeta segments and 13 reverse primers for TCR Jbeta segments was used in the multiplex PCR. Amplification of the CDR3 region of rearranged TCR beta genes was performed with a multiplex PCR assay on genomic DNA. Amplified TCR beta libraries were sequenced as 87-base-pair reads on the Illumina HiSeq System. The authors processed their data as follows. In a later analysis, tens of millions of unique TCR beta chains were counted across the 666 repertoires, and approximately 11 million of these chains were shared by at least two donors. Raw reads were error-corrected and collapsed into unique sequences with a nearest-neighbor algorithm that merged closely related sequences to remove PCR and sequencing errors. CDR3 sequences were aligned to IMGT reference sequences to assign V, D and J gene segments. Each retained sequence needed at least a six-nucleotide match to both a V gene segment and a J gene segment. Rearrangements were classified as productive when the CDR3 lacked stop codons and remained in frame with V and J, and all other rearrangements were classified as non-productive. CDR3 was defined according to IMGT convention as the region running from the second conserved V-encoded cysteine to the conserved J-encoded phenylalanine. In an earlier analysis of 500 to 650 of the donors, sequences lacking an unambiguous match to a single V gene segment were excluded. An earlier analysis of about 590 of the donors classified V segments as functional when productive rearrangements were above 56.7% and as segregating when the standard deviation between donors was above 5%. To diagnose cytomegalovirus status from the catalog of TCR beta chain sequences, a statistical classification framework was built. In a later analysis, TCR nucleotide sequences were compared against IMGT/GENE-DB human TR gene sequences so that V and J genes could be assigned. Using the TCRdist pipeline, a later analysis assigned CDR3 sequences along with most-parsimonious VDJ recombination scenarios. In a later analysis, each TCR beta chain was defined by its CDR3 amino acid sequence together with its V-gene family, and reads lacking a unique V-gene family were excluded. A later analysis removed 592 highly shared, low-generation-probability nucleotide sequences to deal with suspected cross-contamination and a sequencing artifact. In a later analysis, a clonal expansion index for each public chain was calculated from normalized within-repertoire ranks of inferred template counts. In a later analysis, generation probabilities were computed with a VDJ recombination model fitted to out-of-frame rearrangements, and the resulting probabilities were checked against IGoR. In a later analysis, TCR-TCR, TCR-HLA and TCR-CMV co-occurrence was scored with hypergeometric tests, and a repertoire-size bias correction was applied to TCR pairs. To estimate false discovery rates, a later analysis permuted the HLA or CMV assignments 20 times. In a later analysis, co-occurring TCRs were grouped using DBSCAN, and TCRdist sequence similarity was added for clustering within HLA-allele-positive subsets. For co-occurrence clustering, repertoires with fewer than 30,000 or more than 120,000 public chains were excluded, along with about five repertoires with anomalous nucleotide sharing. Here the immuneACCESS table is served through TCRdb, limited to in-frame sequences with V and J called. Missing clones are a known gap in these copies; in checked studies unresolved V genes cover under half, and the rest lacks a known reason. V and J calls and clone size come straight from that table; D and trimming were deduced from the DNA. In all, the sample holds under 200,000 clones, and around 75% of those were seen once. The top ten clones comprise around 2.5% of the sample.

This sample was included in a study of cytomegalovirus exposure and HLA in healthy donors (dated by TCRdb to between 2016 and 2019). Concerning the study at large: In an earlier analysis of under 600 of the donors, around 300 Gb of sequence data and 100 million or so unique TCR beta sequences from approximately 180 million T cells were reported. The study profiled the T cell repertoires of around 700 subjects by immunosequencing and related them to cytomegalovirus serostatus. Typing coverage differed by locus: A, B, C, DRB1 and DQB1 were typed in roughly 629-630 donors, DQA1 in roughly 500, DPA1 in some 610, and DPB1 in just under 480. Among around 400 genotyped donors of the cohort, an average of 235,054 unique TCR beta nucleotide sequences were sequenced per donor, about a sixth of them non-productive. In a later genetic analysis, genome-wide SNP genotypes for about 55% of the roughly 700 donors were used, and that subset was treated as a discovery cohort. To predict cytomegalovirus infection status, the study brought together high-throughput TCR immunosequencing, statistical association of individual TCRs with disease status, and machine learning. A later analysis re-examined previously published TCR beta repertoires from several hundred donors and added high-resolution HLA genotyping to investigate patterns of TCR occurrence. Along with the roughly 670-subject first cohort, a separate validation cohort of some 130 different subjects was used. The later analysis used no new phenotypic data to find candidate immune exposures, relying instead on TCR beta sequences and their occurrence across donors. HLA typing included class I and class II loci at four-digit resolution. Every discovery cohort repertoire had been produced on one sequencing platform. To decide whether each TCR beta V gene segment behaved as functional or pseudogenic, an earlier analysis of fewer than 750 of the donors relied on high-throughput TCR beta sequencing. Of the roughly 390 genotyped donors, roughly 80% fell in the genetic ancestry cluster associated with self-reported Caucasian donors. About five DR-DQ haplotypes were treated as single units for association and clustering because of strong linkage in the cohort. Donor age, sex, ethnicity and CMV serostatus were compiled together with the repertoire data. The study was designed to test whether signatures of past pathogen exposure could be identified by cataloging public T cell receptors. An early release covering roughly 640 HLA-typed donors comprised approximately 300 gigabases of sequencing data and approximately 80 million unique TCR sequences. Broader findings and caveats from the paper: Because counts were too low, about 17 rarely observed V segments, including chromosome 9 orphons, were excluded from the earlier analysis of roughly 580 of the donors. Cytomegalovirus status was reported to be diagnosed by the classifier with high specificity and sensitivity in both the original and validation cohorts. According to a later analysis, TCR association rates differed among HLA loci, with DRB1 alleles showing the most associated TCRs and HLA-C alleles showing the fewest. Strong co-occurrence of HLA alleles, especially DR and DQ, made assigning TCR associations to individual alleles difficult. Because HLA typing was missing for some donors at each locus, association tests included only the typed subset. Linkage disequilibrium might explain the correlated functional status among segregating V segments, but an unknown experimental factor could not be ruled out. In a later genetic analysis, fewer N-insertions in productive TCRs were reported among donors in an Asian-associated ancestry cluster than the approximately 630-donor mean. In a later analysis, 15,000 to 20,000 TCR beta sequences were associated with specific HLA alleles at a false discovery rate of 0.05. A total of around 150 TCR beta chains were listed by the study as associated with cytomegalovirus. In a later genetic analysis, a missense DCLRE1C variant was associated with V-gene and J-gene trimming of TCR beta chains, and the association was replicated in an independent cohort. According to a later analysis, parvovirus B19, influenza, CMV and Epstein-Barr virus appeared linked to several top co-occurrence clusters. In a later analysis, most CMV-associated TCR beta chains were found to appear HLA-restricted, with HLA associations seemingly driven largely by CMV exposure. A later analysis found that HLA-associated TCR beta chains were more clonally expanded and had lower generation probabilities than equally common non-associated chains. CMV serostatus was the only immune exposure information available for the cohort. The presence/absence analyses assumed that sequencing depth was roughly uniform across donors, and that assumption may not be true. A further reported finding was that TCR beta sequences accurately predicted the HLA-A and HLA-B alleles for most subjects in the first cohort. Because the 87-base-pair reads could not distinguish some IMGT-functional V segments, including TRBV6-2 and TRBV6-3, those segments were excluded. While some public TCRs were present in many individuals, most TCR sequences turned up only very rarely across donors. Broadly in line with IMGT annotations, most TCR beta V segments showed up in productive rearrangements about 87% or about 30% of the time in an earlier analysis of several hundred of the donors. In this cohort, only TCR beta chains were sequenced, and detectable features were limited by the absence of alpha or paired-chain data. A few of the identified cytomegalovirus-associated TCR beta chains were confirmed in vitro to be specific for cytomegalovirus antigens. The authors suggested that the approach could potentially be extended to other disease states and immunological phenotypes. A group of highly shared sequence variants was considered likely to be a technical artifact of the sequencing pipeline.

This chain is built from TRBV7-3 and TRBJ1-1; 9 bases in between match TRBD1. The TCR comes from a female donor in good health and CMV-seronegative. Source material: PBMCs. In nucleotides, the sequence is TGTGCCAGCAGCTTAGGACAGGGGATCACTGAAGCTTTCTTT. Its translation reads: CASSLGQGITEAFF.